This TCR beta chain was obtained from a study of T cell responses to AZD1222 COVID-19 vaccine. Regarding this clone: Antigen specificity is unknown.

Some clones are missing from TCRdb's copy, which holds only in-frame ones; the method was immunoSEQ multiplex PCR. The sample carries some 150,000 clones, more than 90% recorded once. Trimming pared 3 bases from V and 0 bases from J, leaving 8 bases between. CDR3 size: 14 residues. Germline lookup yields CDR1 ENHRY and CDR2 SYGVKD. Study-wide results and caveats: Donors, mostly white British, included more females; clonal diversity was possibly underestimated. Two doses of AZD1222 preceded a rise in Spike-specific TCR breadth and depth. With dominance at 160-218 and 743-854, vaccine-associated CD4 TCRs spanned spike.

The source material was peripheral blood, sampled on day 0 of AZD1222 vaccination. The sequence was collected from an adult in good health. The chain is built from TRBV10-3 and TRBJ1-1; no firm D call. The CDR3 nucleotides are TGTGCCATCAGTGATCGTCTTGTGAACACTGAAGCTTTCTTT. Translating it yields CAISDRLVNTEAFF.